This TCR beta chain was sequenced in a study of blood T cell repertoires in COVID-19. Method: immunoSEQ multiplex PCR; TCRdb's copy keeps in-frame clones and lacks some. Counted here are fewer than 350,000 clones, 90% occurring once; the ten biggest clones make up under 7%. Trimming took 2 bases from V and 4 from J; bases not matched to a gene: 13. Germline V CDR1 and CDR2: SNHLY, FYNNEI. The length of the CDR3 is 20 residues. The rearrangement joins TRBV2 to TRBJ2-1; TRBD2 matches 14 bases. The sequence was collected from a woman aged 30 to 39 with COVID-19, enrolled during active disease. The source material was peripheral blood. DNA of the CDR3: TGTGCCAGCAGTGAAATAGGGGGGACTAGCGGGAGCTCGGGGTACAATGAGCAGTTCTTC. Translating it yields CASSEIGGTSGSSGYNEQFF.